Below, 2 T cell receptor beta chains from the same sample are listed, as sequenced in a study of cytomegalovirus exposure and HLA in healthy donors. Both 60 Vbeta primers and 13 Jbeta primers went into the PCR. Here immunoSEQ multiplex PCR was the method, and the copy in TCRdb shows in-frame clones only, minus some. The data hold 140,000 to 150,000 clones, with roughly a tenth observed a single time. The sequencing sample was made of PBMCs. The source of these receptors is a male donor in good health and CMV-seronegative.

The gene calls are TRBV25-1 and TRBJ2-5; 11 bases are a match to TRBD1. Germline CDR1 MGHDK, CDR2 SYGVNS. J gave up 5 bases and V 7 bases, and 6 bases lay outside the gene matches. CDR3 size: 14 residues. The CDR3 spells CASNPGTGGETQYF. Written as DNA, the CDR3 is TGTGCCAGCAACCCCGGGACAGGGGGGGAGACCCAGTACTTC.

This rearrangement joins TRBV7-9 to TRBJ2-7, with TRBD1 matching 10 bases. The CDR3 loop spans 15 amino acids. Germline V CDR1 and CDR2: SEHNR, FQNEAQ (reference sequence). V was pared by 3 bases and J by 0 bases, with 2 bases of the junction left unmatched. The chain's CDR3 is CASSFGTGASYEQYF. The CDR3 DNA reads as TGTGCCAGCAGCTTCGGGACAGGGGCCTCCTACGAGCAGTACTTC.